Following are 17 T cell receptor beta chains from one sample sequenced in a study of T cell changes during pregnancy in multiple sclerosis. Clones were read by immunoSEQ multiplex PCR, and TCRdb kept only the in-frame ones, dropping some. This table has 45,000 to 55,000 clones, more than 85% appearing once. The source material was peripheral blood, sampled after pregnancy. The receptors were sampled from a female donor with multiple sclerosis, enrolled in a pregnancy study.

J is TRBJ2-7 and V is TRBV7-9; no definite D call. The CDR3 covers 13 residues. The V gene lost 2 bases and the J gene lost 3 bases, with 8 bases spanning the gap. The germline V gene encodes CDR1 SEHNR and CDR2 FQNEAQ (reference sequence). CDR3 amino acids: CASSLWQVYEQYF. The CDR3 coding sequence is TGTGCCAGCAGCTTATGGCAGGTCTACGAGCAGTACTTC.

The J gene is TRBJ2-7, the V gene TRBV4-3, with a possible D match to TRBD1 (6 bases). Germline V lookup: CDR1 LGHNA, CDR2 YSLEER. The CDR3 has 14 amino acids. Trimming cost V 1 base and J 4 bases, with 11 bases left between them. CDR3 sequence reads: CASSQGQGIYEQYF. CDR3 bases: TGCGCCAGCAGCCAAGGTCAGGGGATTTACGAGCAGTACTTC.

The chain links TRBV4-3 to TRBJ2-5; D unclear. The V end lost 1 base, the J end lost 1 base, and 7 bases lay between the germline ends. Germline V lookup: CDR1 LGHNA, CDR2 YSLEER. This CDR3 has 14 amino acids. The CDR3 sequence is CASSQGNSQETQYF. Written as DNA, the CDR3 is TGCGCCAGCAGCCAAGGTAACAGCCAAGAGACCCAGTACTTC.

The table lists this clone with a few counts. The chain employs TRBV10-1 and TRBJ1-5; D is perhaps TRBD1 (5 bases). The germline V gene has CDR1 WNHNN and CDR2 SYGVQD (reference sequence). This CDR3 is built from 11 residues. Trimming pared 9 bases from V and 2 bases from J, leaving 5 bases between. The CDR3 reads CARQGNQPQHF. The DNA of the CDR3 is TGCGCCAGACAGGGCAATCAGCCCCAGCATTTT.

This rearrangement joins TRBV5-4 to TRBJ2-1; D may be TRBD2 (7 bases). CDR3 length equals 14 residues. Between the trimmed V and J ends, which lost 0 bases and 8 bases, there was a span of 12 bases. Germline values: CDR1 SGHNT, CDR2 YYREEE (reference sequence). The CDR3 nucleotides are TGTGCCAGCAGCTTGGAGGGGGGGGCGCATGAGCAGTTCTTC. It is translated as CASSLEGGAHEQFF. The entire variable domain, with the rest obtained from reference TRBV5-4 and TRBJ2-1, is as follows: ETGVTQSPTHLIKTRGQQVTLRCSSQSGHNTVSWYQQALGQGPQFIFQYYREEENGRGNFPPRFSGLQFPNYSSELNVNALELDDSALYLCASSLEGGAHEQFFGPGTRLTVL.

The V call is TRBV18, the J call TRBJ1-2; TRBD1 matches 11 bases. V lost 6 bases, J lost 8 bases, and 5 bases stayed unmatched. The CDR3 is made up of 13 amino acids. Germline loops: CDR1 KGHSH, CDR2 LQKENI. The chain's CDR3 is CASSQGTGGGYTF. Written as DNA, the CDR3 is TGTGCCAGCTCCCAAGGGACAGGGGGAGGCTACACCTTC.

The rearrangement links TRBV7-2 to TRBJ2-1; 9 nucleotides match TRBD2. Trimming took 5 bases from V and 5 from J; bases not matched to a gene: 16. This CDR3 has 18 residues. Germline CDR1 is SGHTA and CDR2 is FQGNSA. In DNA, the CDR3 is TGTGCCAGCAGCCTACGAGCGATTGGGCTAGCGGGAAACAATGAGCAGTTCTTC. It codes for CASSLRAIGLAGNNEQFF. The variable domain in full, completed from reference TRBV7-2 and TRBJ2-1, reads GAGVSQSPSNKVTEKGKDVELRCDPISGHTALYWYRQSLGQGLEFLIYFQGNSAPDKSGLPSDRFSAERTGGSVSTLTIQRTQQEDSAVYLCASSLRAIGLAGNNEQFFGPGTRLTVL.

The chain uses TRBV5-4 and TRBJ2-6; 7 bases match TRBD1. The germline gives CDR1 SGHNT, CDR2 YYREEE (reference sequence). This CDR3 contains 16 residues. V shed 4 bases, J shed 0 bases, and the junction held 4 bases outside the gene matches. CDR3 residues: CASSQRTGSGANVLTF. CDR3 nucleotide sequence: TGTGCCAGCAGCCAACGGACAGGCTCTGGGGCCAACGTCCTGACTTTC.

This clone was counted a single time. This chain joins TRBV7-2 and TRBJ2-7, with D possibly being TRBD1 (6 bases). V lost 5 bases to trimming and J lost 0 bases, with 11 bases between them. The germline V gene encodes CDR1 SGHTA and CDR2 FQGNSA. The CDR3 extends over 14 amino acids. This chain's CDR3 is CASSLTGSSYEQYF. The DNA for the CDR3 is TGTGCCAGCAGCCTAACAGGGAGCTCCTACGAGCAGTACTTC.

This chain joins TRBV7-3 and TRBJ2-3, with 13 bases that match TRBD2. The CDR3 covers 16 residues. The germline V gene encodes CDR1 SGHTA and CDR2 FQGTGA. The junction had 5 bases not matched to a gene; V was cut back by 6 bases and J by 2 bases. The CDR3 DNA follows: TGTGCCAGCAGAAAAGGGACTAGCGGGGTCACAGATACGCAGTATTTT. This gives the protein CASRKGTSGVTDTQYF.

This clone was observed once. For the CDR3, the DNA is TGTGCCAGCAGCTCCACTGCCCGGGGGGAGCTGTTTTTT. This gives the protein CASSSTARGELFF. The chain employs TRBV6-5 and TRBJ2-2; D is ambiguous. V lost 6 bases, J lost 8 bases, and 13 bases lay in between. Germline values: CDR1 MNHEY, CDR2 SVGAGI. This CDR3 contains 13 residues.

The chain carries TRBV5-6 and TRBJ1-1; tentatively, D is TRBD1 (6 bases). Deletions cut 0 bases from V and 1 base from J, with 10 bases between. Germline loops: CDR1 SGHDT, CDR2 YYEEEE. The CDR3 length is 15 residues. The chain's CDR3 is CASSLGMGANTEAFF. CDR3 bases: TGTGCCAGCAGCTTGGGTATGGGGGCGAACACTGAAGCTTTCTTT.

This chain joins TRBV10-3 and TRBJ2-1; TRBD2 matches at 9 bases. Germline-derived CDR1 and CDR2 are ENHRY and SYGVKD. After removal of 4 bases from V and 2 bases from J, the junction contained 3 bases not matched to a gene. The CDR3 runs 15 residues. CDR3 nucleotides: TGTGCCATCAGTGCAAGCGGGGGGACCTACAATGAGCAGTTCTTC. Its protein is CAISASGGTYNEQFF.

The chain has TRBV6-6 and TRBJ1-1; 7 bases agree with TRBD1. CDR1 MNHNY and CDR2 SVGAGI come from the germline V gene (reference sequence). CDR3 length: 12 amino acids. V trimming: 9 bases; J trimming: 5 bases; junction bases outside the gene matches: 6. This CDR3 reads CASVGGWTEAFF. In DNA form, the CDR3 reads TGTGCCAGTGTAGGGGGCTGGACTGAAGCTTTCTTT.

The chain carries TRBV13 and TRBJ2-5; D unclear. Germline V lookup: CDR1 PRHDT, CDR2 FYEKMQ (reference sequence). The CDR3 is made up of 11 amino acids. The V end was cut by 4 bases, the J end by 3 bases, with 3 bases between. This CDR3 is CASSSEETQYF. The CDR3 coding sequence is TGTGCCAGCAGCTCCGAAGAGACCCAGTACTTC.

This sequence joins TRBV7-9 and TRBJ1-5; D gene uncertain. Trimming left V 5 bases short and J 6 bases short, with 14 bases between. The CDR3 totals 14 residues. The germline CDR1 and CDR2 sequences are SEHNR and FQNEAQ (reference sequence). As DNA, the CDR3 is TGTGCCAGCAGCCCCGCGGGAAAGGTTCAGCCCCAGCATTTT. This codes for CASSPAGKVQPQHF.

The chain couples TRBV7-2 to TRBJ2-5, with 7 nucleotides matching TRBD1. J lost 2 bases, V lost 5 bases, and 8 bases had no gene match. Looked up from germline, CDR1 is SGHTA and CDR2 is FQGNSA. The CDR3 covers 15 residues. In nucleotides, the CDR3 is TGTGCCAGCAGCCACGGGACAGTTGGACAAGAGACCCAGTACTTC. As protein: CASSHGTVGQETQYF.